This T cell receptor beta chain was observed in a study of shared clonotypes between healthy human individuals. Libraries were prepared by immunoSEQ multiplex PCR; TCRdb keeps only in-frame clonotypes and omits some of them. The data show approximately 340,000 clones, approximately 74% seen once. This CDR3 has 15 residues. Germline values: CDR1 SGHKS, CDR2 YYEKEE (reference sequence). Between the trimmed V and J ends, which lost 1 base and 0 bases, there was a span of 11 bases. The rearrangement uses TRBV5-5 and TRBJ2-7; D is possibly TRBD2 (5 bases). This TCR came from a man aged 25-45 years in good health. The sample comprised memory CD4+ T cells sorted from blood. Subset: CD45RA-negative fraction. This CDR3 reads CASSLTGIVSYEQYF. DNA of the CDR3: TGTGCCAGCAGCTTGACGGGGATTGTCTCCTACGAGCAGTACTTC.